Sequencing of this T cell receptor (beta chain) was carried out in a study of cytomegalovirus exposure and HLA in healthy donors. Overall study results and limits: Analyzed later, most CMV-associated TCR beta chains appeared HLA-restricted.

Concerning this clone: As yet, its antigen is unknown.

Trimming stripped 1 base from V and 1 base from J, with 7 bases between. The CDR3 spans 14 residues. CDR1 SGHVS and CDR2 FQNEAQ come from the germline V gene. The PCR was carried out with 60 Vbeta primers and 13 Jbeta primers. Measured with immunoSEQ multiplex PCR; TCRdb has only the in-frame clones, and not every one. In the table there are under 150,000 clones, roughly three quarters of which are singletons. The origin of this receptor is a woman aged 40 to 50 in good health and CMV-seronegative. The J gene is TRBJ1-1, the V gene TRBV7-8, with D possibly being TRBD1 (5 bases). The sample taken for sequencing was PBMCs. CDR3 region: CASSLGGENTEAFF. In nucleotides, the CDR3 is TGTGCCAGCAGCTTAGGGGGCGAGAACACTGAAGCTTTCTTT.